The 22 T cell receptor beta chains given below trace back to one sample, sequenced in a study of blood T cell repertoires in COVID-19. Clones were read by immunoSEQ multiplex PCR, and TCRdb kept only the in-frame ones, dropping some. The sample has about 480,000 clones; about nine tenths are singletons. Sequenced material: PBMCs or T cells enriched from blood (not recorded which). All receptors derive from a woman between 55 and 75 years old who had recovered from COVID-19.

The chain is built from TRBV5-1 and TRBJ2-1, with TRBD2 identical over 9 bases. The CDR3 covers 16 residues. Per germline, CDR1 SGHRS and CDR2 YFSETQ. Trimming removed 4 bases from V and 0 bases from J; junction bases left unmatched: 5. The CDR3 sequence is CASSAVSGGSYNEQFF. The CDR3 coding sequence is TGCGCCAGCAGCGCGGTTAGCGGGGGCTCCTACAATGAGCAGTTCTTC. Full variable domain (missing parts from reference TRBV5-1 and TRBJ2-1): KAGVTQTPRYLIKTRGQQVTLSCSPISGHRSVSWYQQTPGQGLQFLFEYFSETQRNKGNFPGRFSGRQFSNSRSEMNVSTLELGDSALYLCASSAVSGGSYNEQFFGPGTRLTVL.

The rearrangement uses TRBV27 and TRBJ1-4; 8 positions agree with TRBD1. The CDR3 covers 15 residues. J gave up 7 bases and V 5 bases, and 9 bases lay outside the gene matches. Germline CDR1 reads MNHEY; CDR2 reads SMNVEV (reference sequence). In nucleotides, the CDR3 is TGTGCCAGCAGTCCAGACAGGGGACGTACTGAAAAACTGTTTTTT. Residues: CASSPDRGRTEKLFF.

The V call is TRBV10-3, the J call TRBJ1-5; 8 bases line up with TRBD1. The CDR3 covers 15 residues. The germline gives CDR1 ENHRY, CDR2 SYGVKD. Losses at the gene ends were 5 bases for V and 0 bases for J; bases not matched to a gene: 3. The CDR3 DNA reads TGTGCCATCAGTTACGGGACAGGTAGCAATCAGCCCCAGCATTTT. It encodes CAISYGTGSNQPQHF.

This clone was detected once. The gene calls are TRBV10-3 and TRBJ2-3, with 7 bases fitting TRBD2. In germline, CDR1 is ENHRY, CDR2 SYGVKD. Trimming took 6 bases from V and 0 from J; bases not matched to a gene: 6. The CDR3 length is 15 residues. The CDR3 sequence is CAIRNLAESTDTQYF. In nucleotides, the CDR3 is TGTGCCATCAGGAACCTAGCGGAGAGCACAGATACGCAGTATTTT.

The chain joins TRBV6-5 to TRBJ2-7; TRBD1 matches 7 bases. The CDR3 covers 14 residues. Germline CDR1 is MNHEY and CDR2 is SVGAGI. J was trimmed by 6 bases and V by 10 bases; bases with no gene match: 15. For the CDR3, the DNA is TGTGCCATCTCAGTAAGGGGGCCCCGGGGCGAGCAGTACTTC. Protein sequence: CAISVRGPRGEQYF.

The chain is built from TRBV30 and TRBJ2-7; D possibly corresponds to TRBD1 (5 bases). Between the trimmed V and J ends, which lost 5 bases and 2 bases, there was a span of 10 bases. CDR1 and CDR2 from the germline V gene are GTSNPN and SVGIG (reference sequence). The CDR3 contains 12 residues. CDR3 sequence reads: CAWGRQTYEQYF. CDR3 DNA: TGTGCCTGGGGTAGACAGACCTACGAGCAGTACTTC. Combining the CDR3 with reference TRBV30 and TRBJ2-7 gives the whole variable domain SQTIHQWPATLVQPVGSPLSLECTVEGTSNPNLYWYRQAAGRGLQLLFYSVGIGQISSEVPQNLSASRPQDRQFILSSKKLLLSDSGFYLCAWGRQTYEQYFGPGTRLTVT.

V and J are TRBV13 and TRBJ2-5; possibly TRBD1 for D (5 bases). This CDR3 is built from 15 residues. Trimming stripped 2 bases from V and 1 base from J, with 11 bases between. Germline V gene sequence: CDR1 PRHDT, CDR2 FYEKMQ (reference sequence). In DNA form, the CDR3 reads TGTGCCAGCAGCTTATCATCAGGGTCCCAAGAGACCCAGTACTTC. It specifies CASSLSSGSQETQYF.

Remarks on this clone: Other nucleotide sequences in the sample specify the same CDR3. V usage is TRBV5-1 and J usage is TRBJ1-1; 7 nucleotides agree with TRBD1. The V gene's germline CDR1 is SGHRS and CDR2 YFSETQ. This CDR3 contains 14 residues. Germline trimming cut 4 bases from V and 2 bases from J; bases unmatched to any gene: 5. CDR3 in DNA: TGCGCCAGCAGCAGGGGGCAGTTAAACACTGAAGCTTTCTTT. Translated: CASSRGQLNTEAFF.

J is TRBJ2-7 and V is TRBV6-1; D is uncertain. The V and J ends lost 2 bases and 0 bases respectively, with 11 bases between them. Germline CDR1 MNHNS, CDR2 SASEGT. The CDR3 length is 15 residues. The CDR3 DNA reads as TGTGCCAGCAGTGAAAGCAGTAGCAGCTCCTACGAGCAGTACGTC. It encodes CASSESSSSSYEQYV.

The gene calls are TRBV18 and TRBJ1-2, with 8 bases identical to TRBD1. The CDR3 covers 13 residues. Germline V gene sequence: CDR1 KGHSH, CDR2 LQKENI. The trim removed 3 bases at V and 8 bases at J, leaving 5 bases unmatched. CDR3 sequence reads: CASSPQGAEGYTF. The CDR3 DNA is TGTGCCAGCTCACCCCAGGGGGCGGAAGGCTACACCTTC.

This clone occurred a few times. The chain recombines TRBV5-1 with TRBJ1-3, with 9 nucleotides matching TRBD1. CDR3 size: 18 residues. In germline, CDR1 is SGHRS, CDR2 YFSETQ. V shed 4 bases and J 0 bases; nucleotides not matched to a gene: 11. The CDR3 DNA is TGCGCCAGCAGCCCAGAGCCCGGGACAGGGAGCTCTGGAAACACCATATATTTT. Amino acids: CASSPEPGTGSSGNTIYF.

This chain joins TRBV20-1 and TRBJ1-5; unclear D gene. This CDR3 region has 12 residues. V lost 3 bases and J 0 bases, leaving 3 bases between the germline ends. CDR1 is DFQATT, CDR2 SNEGSKA, per germline (reference sequence). DNA for the CDR3: TGCAGTGCTAGTCATAGCAATCAGCCCCAGCATTTT. As protein: CSASHSNQPQHF.

This clone has just a few counts. CDR3 sequence: CASSYRQANNSPLHF. The CDR3 DNA is TGTGCCAGCAGTTACCGACAGGCCAATAATTCACCCCTCCACTTT. V gene TRBV6-6 combines with J gene TRBJ1-6; perhaps TRBD1 as D (6 bases). CDR1 is MNHNY and CDR2 is SVGAGI in the germline V gene (reference sequence). With 2 bases removed from V and 5 bases from J, the gap between germline ends came to 10 bases. The CDR3 contains 15 residues.

This chain joins TRBV11-2 and TRBJ2-2; D gene unclear. Germline values: CDR1 SGHAT, CDR2 FQNNGV. There are 15 residues in the CDR3. The ends were cut back, 1 base at V and 1 base at J, with 7 bases in the middle. DNA of the CDR3: TGTGCCAGCAGCTTAGTACGACTGAACACCGGGGAGCTGTTTTTT. It specifies CASSLVRLNTGELFF.

The chain carries TRBV5-4 and TRBJ1-2; a possible D gene is TRBD1 (5 bases). This CDR3 comprises 15 residues. Trimming left V 0 bases short and J 2 bases short, with 11 bases between. The germline CDR1 and CDR2 sequences are SGHNT and YYREEE (reference sequence). The CDR3 protein is CASSLAGGGNYGYTF. DNA for the CDR3: TGTGCCAGCAGCTTGGCCGGGGGTGGGAACTATGGCTACACCTTC.

V usage is TRBV23-1 and J usage is TRBJ2-7; 10 bases line up with TRBD2. TRBV23-1 is an ORF for which the function is uncertain. The ends lost 10 bases at V and 7 bases at J; junction bases unmatched: 16. The CDR3 sequence is 15 residues long. The chain's CDR3 is CATPDAAGGPGEQYF. CDR3 nucleotide sequence: TGCGCCACCCCCGATGCAGCGGGGGGGCCGGGTGAGCAGTACTTC.

This clone has just a few counts. The rearrangement links TRBV19 to TRBJ2-7, with D unclear. This CDR3 is built from 13 residues. Trimming shortened V by 4 bases and J by 3 bases, and 10 bases separated the two germline ends. The V gene's germline CDR1 is LNHDA and CDR2 SQIVND (reference sequence). In DNA, the CDR3 is TGTGCCAGTAGTAACCGGGTCAACTACGAGCAGTACTTC. Translation gives CASSNRVNYEQYF.

This clone was counted a few times. V and J are TRBV4-2 and TRBJ1-6, with D possibly TRBD1 on 5 matching bases. Trimming stripped 0 bases from V and 8 bases from J, with 8 bases between. Germline V gene data show CDR1 as LGHNA and CDR2 as YNFKEQ. The CDR3 runs to 14 residues. CDR3 sequence: CASSQDQGDSPLHF. In DNA, the CDR3 is TGTGCCAGCAGCCAAGATCAAGGGGATTCACCCCTCCACTTT.

V is TRBV6-6 and J is TRBJ2-7; a possible D gene is TRBD2 (6 bases). Germline V gene lookup returns CDR1 MNHNY and CDR2 SVGAGI (reference sequence). Trimming removed 6 bases from V and 3 bases from J, with 33 bases in between. CDR3 length: 20 amino acids. CDR3 region: CASSGFNRGSGLFSNYEQYV. The CDR3 nucleotides are TGTGCCAGCAGCGGGTTCAATAGGGGTAGCGGCCTTTTTTCGAACTACGAGCAGTACGTC.

This clone was detected only once. The chain links TRBV25-1 to TRBJ2-1; D is ambiguous. The CDR3 runs 12 residues. Germline V gene sequence: CDR1 MGHDK, CDR2 SYGVNS. The ends were cut back, 0 bases at V and 6 bases at J, with 3 bases in the middle. Here the CDR3 reads CASSEYRNEQFF. In DNA, the CDR3 is TGTGCCAGCAGTGAATATCGCAATGAGCAGTTCTTC.

This chain joins TRBV9 and TRBJ2-6, with D perhaps matching TRBD1 (6 bases). The CDR3 is 18 residues long. Germline assignment: CDR1 SGDLS and CDR2 YYNGEE. V dropped 2 bases and J dropped 0 bases, with 15 bases sitting between them. The CDR3 is CASSVGQGKGSGANVLTF. Written as DNA, the CDR3 is TGTGCCAGCAGCGTGGGCCAGGGGAAGGGCTCTGGGGCCAACGTCCTGACTTTC.

CDR3 sequence (DNA): TGTGCCACGACGGGACTCTCCACCGGGGAGCTGTTTTTT. Translated: CATTGLSTGELFF. This chain connects TRBV2 to TRBJ2-2, with D possibly matching TRBD2 (6 bases). The germline V gene has CDR1 SNHLY and CDR2 FYNNEI. V gave up 10 bases and J gave up 4 bases, with 13 bases separating them. The CDR3 runs to 13 residues.